Sequencing of this TCR beta chain was carried out in a study of shared clonotypes between healthy human individuals. The study, taken as a whole, reports: Non-shared clonotypes had lower generation probabilities than those shared by all four donors.

TCRdb's copy holds only in-frame clones and misses some; the assay was immunoSEQ multiplex PCR. The sample gives roughly 810,000 clones, just over 95% of which show up once; less than 0.25% is in the top ten. The V gene's germline CDR1 is MNHEY and CDR2 SMNVEV (reference sequence). Trimming left V 8 bases short and J 4 bases short, with 21 bases between. The CDR3 length is 15 residues. With respect to this clone: Its antigen is still unknown.

CD8 cells classed as naive were CD45RO-negative and positively selected for CCR7, excluding terminally differentiated effector memory CD45RA+ cells. The sequence was obtained from a man aged 25-45 years in good health. The chain employs TRBV27 and TRBJ2-7; TRBD1 is a possible D gene (6 bases). Material for sequencing was naive CD8+ T cells sorted from blood. In nucleotides, the CDR3 is TGTGCCAGCTTACAACTCGGGACACCAGATTACGAGCAGTACTTC. Translating gives CASLQLGTPDYEQYF.